These 15 T cell receptor beta chains came from one sample sequenced in a study of blood T cell repertoires in COVID-19. Sequencing was performed with immunoSEQ multiplex PCR; in TCRdb, only in-frame clones are kept and a portion is missing. The table shows roughly 670,000 clones, with just under 90% occurring only once. Sequencing was performed on peripheral blood. The receptors come from a woman younger than 35 with acute or convalescent COVID-19.

This chain uses TRBV28 with TRBJ2-7; the match to TRBD2 covers 7 bases. The germline V gene encodes CDR1 MDHEN and CDR2 SYDVKM. CDR3 length equals 15 residues. Losses at the gene ends were 7 bases for V and 2 bases for J; bases not matched to a gene: 11. CDR3 protein: CASTPSGREAYEQYF. Written as DNA, the CDR3 is TGTGCCAGCACCCCTAGCGGACGGGAAGCCTACGAGCAGTACTTC.

This chain joins TRBV7-2 and TRBJ1-2, with 8 positions matching TRBD1. This CDR3 has 15 residues. The ends lost 2 bases at V and 5 bases at J; junction bases unmatched: 7. Germline CDR1 SGHTA, CDR2 FQGNSA. In DNA form, the CDR3 reads TGTGCCAGCAGCTTAATACAGGGGGTTATTTATGGCTACACCTTC. Amino acid sequence: CASSLIQGVIYGYTF.

About this clone: Other DNA sequences in the same sample also yield this CDR3. The rearrangement links TRBV18 to TRBJ1-3, with 11 positions matching TRBD1. The length of the CDR3 is 15 residues. CDR1 and CDR2 from the germline V gene are KGHSH and LQKENI. Trimming took 3 bases from V and 2 from J; bases not matched to a gene: 0. The CDR3 protein is CASSPGQGAGNTIYF. The CDR3 region has the DNA TGTGCCAGCTCACCGGGACAGGGGGCTGGAAACACCATATATTTT.

The chain joins TRBV5-5 to TRBJ1-2; 10 bases are a match to TRBD1. J lost 5 bases, V lost 1 base, and 2 bases had no gene match. The germline V gene has CDR1 SGHKS and CDR2 YYEKEE (reference sequence). This CDR3 spans 14 amino acids. The CDR3 here is CASSLRDRGYGYTF. DNA for the CDR3: TGTGCCAGCAGCTTGAGGGACAGGGGATATGGCTACACCTTC.

V and J are TRBV5-1 and TRBJ1-1; perhaps TRBD1 as D (5 bases). CDR1 and CDR2 from the germline V gene are SGHRS and YFSETQ. Deletions cut 0 bases from V and 2 bases from J, with 14 bases between. CDR3 length equals 16 residues. CDR3 loop: CASSLAWGGYNTEAFF. CDR3 nucleotide sequence: TGCGCCAGCAGCTTGGCCTGGGGGGGTTATAACACTGAAGCTTTCTTT.

The chain joins TRBV6-5 to TRBJ2-7; 10 bases align to TRBD1. J was trimmed by 2 bases and V by 6 bases; bases with no gene match: 4. Germline assignment: CDR1 MNHEY and CDR2 SVGAGI. The length of the CDR3 is 14 residues. The CDR3 loop is CASRAGTGAYEQYF. The CDR3 DNA reads as TGTGCCAGCAGGGCCGGGACAGGGGCCTACGAGCAGTACTTC.

The chain has TRBV5-1 and TRBJ2-1; weak D call: TRBD1 (5 bases). Germline lookup yields CDR1 SGHRS and CDR2 YFSETQ. This CDR3 contains 15 residues. The V end was cut by 0 bases, the J end by 6 bases, with 13 bases between. CDR3 sequence reads: CASSLGWGRANEQFF. The CDR3 bases are TGCGCCAGCAGCTTGGGATGGGGCAGGGCCAATGAGCAGTTCTTC.

The V and J genes are TRBV6-5 and TRBJ2-1; weak D call: TRBD2 (6 bases). V lost 2 bases and J lost 4, with 15 bases in between. The CDR3 runs 16 residues. The V gene's germline CDR1 is MNHEY and CDR2 SVGAGI. The CDR3 DNA reads TGTGCCAGCAGTTACCCGTCTGGGGGGTTATACAATGAGCAGTTCTTC. Residues: CASSYPSGGLYNEQFF.

CDR3 nucleotides: TGTGCCAGCAGGAGCCCCGGGACAGAGATAAACTATGGCTACACCTTC. Its protein is CASRSPGTEINYGYTF. The chain has TRBV11-2 and TRBJ1-2; 7 nucleotides agree with TRBD1. V lost 6 bases to trimming and J lost 2 bases; unmatched junction nucleotides: 12. Germline CDR1 and CDR2: SGHAT and FQNNGV. CDR3 length: 16 residues.

V gene TRBV30 combines with J gene TRBJ1-2; TRBD1 agrees at 7 bases. This CDR3 has 13 residues. Germline V gene sequence: CDR1 GTSNPN, CDR2 SVGIG (reference sequence). Trimming removed 1 base from V and 6 bases from J; junction bases left unmatched: 5. CDR3 region: CAWSEGAVDGYTF. In DNA, the CDR3 is TGTGCCTGGAGTGAGGGGGCTGTGGATGGCTACACCTTC.

This clone appeared many times. The chain carries TRBV29-1 and TRBJ1-2; TRBD1 agrees at 11 bases. Losses at the gene ends were 4 bases for V and 6 bases for J; bases not matched to a gene: 10. Germline CDR1 and CDR2: SQVTM and ANQGSEA. The CDR3 is 15 residues long. In DNA form, the CDR3 reads TGCAGCGTTGTCAGGACAGGGGGCGTGGGAAATGGCTACACCTTC. Its protein is CSVVRTGGVGNGYTF.

This clone was detected ten times or more. The genes are TRBV19 and TRBJ2-7, with 7 positions matching TRBD2. Germline V lookup: CDR1 LNHDA, CDR2 SQIVND (reference sequence). The CDR3 length is 15 residues. V gave up 8 bases and J gave up 3 bases; unmatched junction bases: 13. This chain's CDR3 is CASHPRAGAYYEQYF. CDR3 DNA sequence: TGTGCCAGTCATCCCCGGGCGGGAGCTTACTACGAGCAGTACTTC.

The rearrangement joins TRBV20-1 to TRBJ2-6; 7 bases are shared with TRBD2. The germline CDR1 and CDR2 sequences are DFQATT and SNEGSKA (reference sequence). The CDR3 sequence is 17 residues long. V shed 3 bases, J shed 1 base, and the junction held 9 bases outside the gene matches. As DNA, the CDR3 is TGCAGTGCTAGTGGTCTCGGGGGGTTTTCTGGGGCCAACGTCCTGACTTTC. Amino acid sequence: CSASGLGGFSGANVLTF.

The genes are TRBV6-5 and TRBJ2-7, with 7 bases lining up with TRBD1. Germline V gene data show CDR1 as MNHEY and CDR2 as SVGAGI. The CDR3 totals 15 residues. V shed 5 bases, J shed 2 bases, and the junction held 9 bases outside the gene matches. The DNA for the CDR3 is TGTGCCAGCAGTACCGGACAGGCGACAACCTACGAGCAGTACTTC. Its protein is CASSTGQATTYEQYF.

V usage is TRBV5-8 and J usage is TRBJ1-5, with 9 bases identical to TRBD1. The CDR3 is 15 residues long. After removal of 3 bases from V and 1 base from J, the junction contained 2 bases not matched to a gene. The V gene's germline CDR1 is SGHTS and CDR2 YDEGEE. The CDR3, as DNA: TGTGCCAGCAGCTCCGGACAGGGGAGCAATCAGCCCCAGCATTTT. This sequence encodes CASSSGQGSNQPQHF.